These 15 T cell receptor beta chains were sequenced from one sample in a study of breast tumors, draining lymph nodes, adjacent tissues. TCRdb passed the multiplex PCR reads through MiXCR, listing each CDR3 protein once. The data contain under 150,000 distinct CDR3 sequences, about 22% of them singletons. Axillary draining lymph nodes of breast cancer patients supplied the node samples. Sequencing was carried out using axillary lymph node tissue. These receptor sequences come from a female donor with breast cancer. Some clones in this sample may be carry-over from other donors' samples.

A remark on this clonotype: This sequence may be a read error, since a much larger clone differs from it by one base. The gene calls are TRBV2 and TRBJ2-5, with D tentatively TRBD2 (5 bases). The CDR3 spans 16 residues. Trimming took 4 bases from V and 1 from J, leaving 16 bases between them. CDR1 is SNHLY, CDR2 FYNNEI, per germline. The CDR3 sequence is CASSVSVWEPQETQYF. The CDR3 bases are TGTGCCAGCAGTGTATCGGTGTGGGAGCCCCAAGAGACCCAGTACTTC.

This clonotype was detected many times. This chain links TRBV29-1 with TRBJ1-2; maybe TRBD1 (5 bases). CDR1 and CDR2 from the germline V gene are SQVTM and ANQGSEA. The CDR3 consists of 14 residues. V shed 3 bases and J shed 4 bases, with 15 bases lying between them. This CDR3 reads CSVETGPGGYGYTF. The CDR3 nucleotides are TGCAGCGTTGAGACGGGGCCGGGAGGCTATGGCTACACCTTC.

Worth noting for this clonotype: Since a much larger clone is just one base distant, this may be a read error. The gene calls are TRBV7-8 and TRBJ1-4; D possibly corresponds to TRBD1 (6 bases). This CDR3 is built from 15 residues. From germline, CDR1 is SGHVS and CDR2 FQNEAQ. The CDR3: CASKPRGGASERLFF. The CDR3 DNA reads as TGTGCCAGCAAACCGCGGGGGGGGGCAAGTGAAAGACTGTTTTTT.

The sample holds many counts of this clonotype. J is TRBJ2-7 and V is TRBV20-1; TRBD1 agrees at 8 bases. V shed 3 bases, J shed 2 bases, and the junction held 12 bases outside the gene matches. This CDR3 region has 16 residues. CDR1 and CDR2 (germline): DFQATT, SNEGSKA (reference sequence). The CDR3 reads CSASDPGQGVAYEQYF. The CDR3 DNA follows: TGCAGTGCTAGTGACCCCGGACAGGGCGTAGCCTACGAGCAGTACTTC.

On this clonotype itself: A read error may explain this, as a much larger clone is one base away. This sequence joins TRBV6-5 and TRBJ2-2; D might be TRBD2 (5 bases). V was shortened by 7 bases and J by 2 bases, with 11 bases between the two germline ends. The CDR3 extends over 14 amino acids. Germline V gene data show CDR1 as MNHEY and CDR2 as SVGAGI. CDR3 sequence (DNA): TGTGCCAGCACGCAGGAGGCAAACACCGGGGAGCTGTTTTTT. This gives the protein CASTQEANTGELFF.

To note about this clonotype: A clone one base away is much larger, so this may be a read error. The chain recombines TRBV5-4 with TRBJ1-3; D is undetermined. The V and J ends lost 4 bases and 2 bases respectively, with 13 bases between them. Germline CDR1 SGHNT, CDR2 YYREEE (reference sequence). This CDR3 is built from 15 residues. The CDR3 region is CASSIGRQPGNTIYF. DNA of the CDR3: TGTGCCAGCAGCATAGGACGGCAACCTGGAAACACCATATATTTT.

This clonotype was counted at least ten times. This chain's CDR3 is CATSRGRYNSPLHF. The CDR3 DNA reads as TGTGCCACCAGCAGAGGCCGCTATAATTCACCCCTCCACTTT. This chain joins TRBV15 and TRBJ1-6, with D uncertain. The ends were cut back, 1 base at V and 3 bases at J, with 4 bases in the middle. The CDR3 totals 14 residues. Looked up from germline, CDR1 is LNHNV and CDR2 is YYDKDF (reference sequence).

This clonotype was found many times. The CDR3 here is CASSWGGLGSYNEQFF. CDR3 coding DNA: TGTGCCAGCAGCTGGGGGGGACTGGGGAGTTACAATGAGCAGTTCTTC. The chain joins TRBV7-3 to TRBJ2-1, with TRBD2 matching 7 bases. The junction had 10 bases not matched to a gene; V was cut back by 4 bases and J by 4 bases. The CDR3 has 16 residues. CDR1 is SGHTA and CDR2 is FQGTGA in the germline V gene.

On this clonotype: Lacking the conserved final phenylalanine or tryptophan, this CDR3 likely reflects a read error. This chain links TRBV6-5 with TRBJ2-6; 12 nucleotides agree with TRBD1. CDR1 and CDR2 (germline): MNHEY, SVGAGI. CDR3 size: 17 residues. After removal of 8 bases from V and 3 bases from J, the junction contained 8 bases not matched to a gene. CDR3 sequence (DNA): TGTGCCAGCGGCCGCGGGACAGGGGGCTATGGGGCCAACGTCCTGACTTAC. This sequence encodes CASGRGTGGYGANVLTY.

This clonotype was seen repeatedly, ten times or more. CDR3 coding DNA: TGTGCCAGCAGAACCAGACTAGCGGGAGGCCTCTCCTACAATGAGCAGTTCTTC. Its translation is CASRTRLAGGLSYNEQFF. V is TRBV7-2 and J is TRBJ2-1; 13 bases fit TRBD2. This CDR3 region has 18 residues. CDR1 SGHTA and CDR2 FQGNSA come from the germline V gene. The ends lost 6 bases at V and 0 bases at J; junction bases unmatched: 8.

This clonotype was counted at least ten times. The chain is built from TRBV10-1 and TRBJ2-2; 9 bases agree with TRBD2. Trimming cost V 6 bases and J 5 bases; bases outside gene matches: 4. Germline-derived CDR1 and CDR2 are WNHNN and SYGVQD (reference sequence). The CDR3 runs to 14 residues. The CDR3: CASRAGGRTGELFF. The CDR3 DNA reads TGCGCCAGCAGAGCGGGAGGTCGGACCGGGGAGCTGTTTTTT.

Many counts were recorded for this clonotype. CDR3 bases: TGCGCCAGCAGCTTCGGGGTATCTGGAAACACCATATATTTT. Protein product: CASSFGVSGNTIYF. The rearrangement uses TRBV5-1 and TRBJ1-3; D remains unclear. This CDR3 region has 14 residues. Germline-derived CDR1 and CDR2 are SGHRS and YFSETQ. The V and J ends lost 2 bases and 1 base respectively, with 7 bases between them.

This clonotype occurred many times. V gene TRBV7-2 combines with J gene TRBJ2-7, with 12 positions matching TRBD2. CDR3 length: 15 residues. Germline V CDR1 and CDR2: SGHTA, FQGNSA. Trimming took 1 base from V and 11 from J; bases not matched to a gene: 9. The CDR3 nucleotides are TGTGCCAGCAGCTTAGGATCTAGCGGGAGGGCCGGGGAGTACTTC. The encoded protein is CASSLGSSGRAGEYF.

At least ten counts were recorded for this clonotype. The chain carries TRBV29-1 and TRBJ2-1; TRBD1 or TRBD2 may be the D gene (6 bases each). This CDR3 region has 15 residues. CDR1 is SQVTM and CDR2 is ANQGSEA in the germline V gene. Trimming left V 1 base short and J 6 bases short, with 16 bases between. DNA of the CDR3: TGCAGCGTTGAAGGGCGCGGAGGAGGGGGCAATGAGCAGTTCTTC. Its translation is CSVEGRGGGGNEQFF.

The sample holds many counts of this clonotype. The CDR3 spells CASSLALAEVAGELFF. In DNA, the CDR3 is TGTGCCAGCAGCTTAGCTCTAGCGGAAGTGGCCGGGGAGCTGTTTTTT. The rearrangement uses TRBV11-2 and TRBJ2-2; TRBD2 matches at 7 bases. V gave up 1 base and J gave up 6 bases; unmatched junction bases: 8. Germline lookup yields CDR1 SGHAT and CDR2 FQNNGV. This CDR3 comprises 16 residues.